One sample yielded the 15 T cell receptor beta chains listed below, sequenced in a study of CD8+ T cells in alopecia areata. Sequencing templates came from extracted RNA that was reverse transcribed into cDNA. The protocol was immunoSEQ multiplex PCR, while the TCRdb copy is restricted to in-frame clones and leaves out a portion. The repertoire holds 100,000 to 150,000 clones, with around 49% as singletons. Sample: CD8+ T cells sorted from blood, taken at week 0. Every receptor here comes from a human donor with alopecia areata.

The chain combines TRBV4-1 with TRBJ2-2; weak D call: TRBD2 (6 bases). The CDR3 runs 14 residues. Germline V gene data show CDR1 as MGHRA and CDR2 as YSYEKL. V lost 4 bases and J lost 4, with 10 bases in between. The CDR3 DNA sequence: TGCGCCAGCAGCCCTCGGGAGCCCACCGGGGAGCTGTTTTTT. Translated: CASSPREPTGELFF.

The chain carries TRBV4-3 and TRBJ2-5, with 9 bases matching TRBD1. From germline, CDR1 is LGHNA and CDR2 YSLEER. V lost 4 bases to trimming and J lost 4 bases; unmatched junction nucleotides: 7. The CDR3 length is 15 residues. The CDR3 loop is CASSPRTGESETQYF. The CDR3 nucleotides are TGCGCCAGCAGCCCCCGGACAGGGGAATCAGAGACCCAGTACTTC.

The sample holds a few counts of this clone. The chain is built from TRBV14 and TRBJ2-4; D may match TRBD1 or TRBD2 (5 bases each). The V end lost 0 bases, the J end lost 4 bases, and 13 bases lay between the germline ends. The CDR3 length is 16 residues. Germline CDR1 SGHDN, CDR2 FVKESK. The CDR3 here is CASSQDLGTEKNIQYF. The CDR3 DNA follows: TGTGCCAGCAGCCAAGACCTCGGGACGGAAAAAAACATTCAGTACTTC.

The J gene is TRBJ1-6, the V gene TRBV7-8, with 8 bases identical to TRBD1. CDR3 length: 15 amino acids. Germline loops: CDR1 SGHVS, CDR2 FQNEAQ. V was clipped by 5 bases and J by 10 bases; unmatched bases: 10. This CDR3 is CASSVQGAPGSPLHF. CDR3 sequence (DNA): TGTGCCAGCAGCGTCCAGGGGGCGCCGGGGTCACCCCTCCACTTT.

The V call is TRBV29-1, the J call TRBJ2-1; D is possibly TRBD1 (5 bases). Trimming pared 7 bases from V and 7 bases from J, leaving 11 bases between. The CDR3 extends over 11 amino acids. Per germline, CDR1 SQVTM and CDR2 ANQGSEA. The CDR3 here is CSAIQGNEQFF. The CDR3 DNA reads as TGCAGCGCCATCCAGGGAAATGAGCAGTTCTTC.

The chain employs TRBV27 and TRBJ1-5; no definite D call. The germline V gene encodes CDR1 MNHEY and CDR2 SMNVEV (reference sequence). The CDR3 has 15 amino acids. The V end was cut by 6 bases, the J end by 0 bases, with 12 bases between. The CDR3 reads CASSRDWPSNQPQHF. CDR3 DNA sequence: TGTGCCAGCAGCCGAGACTGGCCTAGCAATCAGCCCCAGCATTTT.

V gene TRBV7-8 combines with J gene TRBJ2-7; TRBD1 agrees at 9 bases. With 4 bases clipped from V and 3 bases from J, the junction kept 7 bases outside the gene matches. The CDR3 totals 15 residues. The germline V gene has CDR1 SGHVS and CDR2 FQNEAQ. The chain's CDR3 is CASSSEDRGRYEQYF. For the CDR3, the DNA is TGTGCCAGCAGCTCAGAGGACAGGGGTCGCTACGAGCAGTACTTC.

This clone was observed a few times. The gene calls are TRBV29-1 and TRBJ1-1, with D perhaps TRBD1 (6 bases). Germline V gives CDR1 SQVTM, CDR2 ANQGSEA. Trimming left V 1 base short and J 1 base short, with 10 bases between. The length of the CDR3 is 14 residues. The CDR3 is CSVEGLTGNTEAFF. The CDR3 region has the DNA TGCAGCGTTGAAGGTTTGACAGGGAACACTGAAGCTTTCTTT.

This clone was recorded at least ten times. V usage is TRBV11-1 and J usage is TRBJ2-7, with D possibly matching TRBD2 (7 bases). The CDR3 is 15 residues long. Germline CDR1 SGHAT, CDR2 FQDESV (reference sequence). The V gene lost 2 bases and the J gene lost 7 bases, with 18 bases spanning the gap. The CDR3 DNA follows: TGTGCCAGCAGCTTACTGACGGGGGGCCCCTCGGAGCAGTACTTC. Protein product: CASSLLTGGPSEQYF.

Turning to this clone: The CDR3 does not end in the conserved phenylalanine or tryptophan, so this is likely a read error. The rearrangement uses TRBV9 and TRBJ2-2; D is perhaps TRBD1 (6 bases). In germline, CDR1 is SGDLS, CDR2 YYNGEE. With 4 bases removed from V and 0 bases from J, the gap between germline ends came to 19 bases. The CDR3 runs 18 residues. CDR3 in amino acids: CASSFSRDTPTNTGELFS. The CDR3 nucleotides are TGTGCCAGCAGCTTCTCACGGGACACCCCCACGAACACCGGGGAGCTGTTTTCT.

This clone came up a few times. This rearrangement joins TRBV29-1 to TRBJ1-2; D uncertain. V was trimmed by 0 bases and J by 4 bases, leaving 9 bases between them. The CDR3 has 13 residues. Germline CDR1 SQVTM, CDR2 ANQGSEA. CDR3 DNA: TGCAGCGTTGAAGATCGGTTGGGCTATGGCTACACCTTC. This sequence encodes CSVEDRLGYGYTF.

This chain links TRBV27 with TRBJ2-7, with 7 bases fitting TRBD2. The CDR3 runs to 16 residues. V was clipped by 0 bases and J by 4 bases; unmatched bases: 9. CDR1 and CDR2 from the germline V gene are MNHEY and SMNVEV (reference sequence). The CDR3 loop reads CASSLSSGTIHYEQYF. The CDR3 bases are TGTGCCAGCAGTTTATCCTCTGGGACTATCCATTACGAGCAGTACTTC.

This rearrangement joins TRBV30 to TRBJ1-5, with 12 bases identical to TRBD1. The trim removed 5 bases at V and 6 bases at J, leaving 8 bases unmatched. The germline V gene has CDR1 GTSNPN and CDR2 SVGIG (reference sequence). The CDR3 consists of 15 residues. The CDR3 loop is CAWGDRGRLFQPQHF. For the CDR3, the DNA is TGTGCCTGGGGGGACAGGGGGCGATTATTTCAGCCCCAGCATTTT.

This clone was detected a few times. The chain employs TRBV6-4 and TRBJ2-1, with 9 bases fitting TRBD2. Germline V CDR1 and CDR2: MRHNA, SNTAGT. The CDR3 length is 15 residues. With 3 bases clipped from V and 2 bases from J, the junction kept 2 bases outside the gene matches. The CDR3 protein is CASSDSGGTYNEQFF. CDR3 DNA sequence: TGTGCCAGCAGTGATAGCGGGGGAACCTACAATGAGCAGTTCTTC.

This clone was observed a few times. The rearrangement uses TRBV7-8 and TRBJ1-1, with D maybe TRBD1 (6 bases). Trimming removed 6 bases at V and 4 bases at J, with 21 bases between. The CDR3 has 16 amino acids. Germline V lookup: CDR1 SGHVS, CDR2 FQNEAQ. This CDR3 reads CASRLMEEGEGTEAFF. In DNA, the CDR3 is TGTGCCAGCAGACTGATGGAGGAGGGGGAGGGCACTGAAGCTTTCTTT.